A single sample is the source of the 23 T cell receptor beta chains below, sequenced in a study of T-cell memory formation after mild COVID-19. TCRdb ran MiXCR on the 5' RACE reads and lists one entry per CDR3 protein. Of about 170,000 distinct CDR3 sequences in the sample, 10% to 15% are singletons; the top ten hold 2.5% to 3.5%. Sequenced input: PBMCs or a T cell subset sorted from them (not recorded which). These TCRs come from a man aged 18 to 29 who had mild COVID-19 (a few samples of this study predate the infection). Cell type and time point are not known.

The chain recombines TRBV5-1 with TRBJ2-7; D is unclear. Germline V gene lookup returns CDR1 SGHRS and CDR2 YFSETQ. Trimming took 4 bases from V and 0 from J, leaving 17 bases between them. This CDR3 is built from 16 residues. In nucleotides, the CDR3 is TGCGCCAGCAGCCAGGACGCTCCATCCTACTCCTACGAGCAGTACTTC. Translating gives CASSQDAPSYSYEQYF.

This clonotype was observed many times. Here the CDR3 DNA reads TGTGCCAGCAGCTTTGGGGGTAAGAAGACCCAGTACTTC. Its protein is CASSFGGKKTQYF. The J gene is TRBJ2-5, the V gene TRBV7-2; D may correspond to TRBD1 or TRBD2 (5 bases each). This CDR3 has 13 residues. Trimming cost V 3 bases and J 6 bases, with 11 bases left between them. Germline values: CDR1 SGHTA, CDR2 FQGNSA.

The V gene is TRBV4-3, the J gene TRBJ1-5, with D maybe TRBD1 (6 bases). Trimming took off 4 bases at V and 0 bases at J, with 10 bases between the two ends. Germline V gives CDR1 LGHNA, CDR2 YSLEER. The CDR3 sequence is 15 residues long. The DNA of the CDR3 is TGCGCCAGCAGCCGGACAGTGAATAGCAATCAGCCCCAGCATTTT. Translation gives CASSRTVNSNQPQHF.

The J gene is TRBJ2-7, the V gene TRBV10-2; no clear D. Trimming removed 4 bases from V and 4 bases from J, with 5 bases in between. In germline, CDR1 is WSHSY, CDR2 SAAADI. CDR3 length: 11 residues. CDR3 region: CASSGGYEQYV. In nucleotides, the CDR3 is TGCGCCAGCAGTGGCGGTTACGAGCAGTACGTC.

The chain has TRBV15 and TRBJ1-2; D gene unclear. CDR1 LNHNV and CDR2 YYDKDF come from the germline V gene (reference sequence). V lost 9 bases and J lost 8, with 16 bases in between. The CDR3 contains 12 residues. CDR3 residues: CATGYTNRGYTF. The CDR3 coding sequence is TGTGCCACGGGCTACACAAATCGGGGCTACACCTTC. Drawing the rest from reference TRBV15 and TRBJ1-2, the complete variable domain is DAMVIQNPRYQVTQFGKPVTLSCSQTLNHNVMYWYQQKSSQAPKLLFHYYDKDFNNEADTPDNFQSRRPNTSFCFLDIRSPGLGDTAMYLCATGYTNRGYTFGSGTRLTVV.

This clonotype was detected only a few times. V usage is TRBV15 and J usage is TRBJ2-1, with D unclear. V was trimmed by 0 bases and J by 8 bases, leaving 8 bases between them. The CDR3 is made up of 13 amino acids. In germline, CDR1 is LNHNV, CDR2 YYDKDF (reference sequence). The CDR3 spells CATSRDPADEQFF. The DNA of the CDR3 is TGTGCCACCAGCAGAGATCCCGCGGATGAGCAGTTCTTC.

The gene calls are TRBV29-1 and TRBJ2-2; 8 nucleotides agree with TRBD1. CDR1 is SQVTM, CDR2 ANQGSEA, per germline. V gave up 6 bases and J gave up 0 bases; unmatched junction bases: 3. This CDR3 spans 14 amino acids. Written as DNA, the CDR3 is TGCAGCGTCCAGGACAGGGCGAACACCGGGGAGCTGTTTTTT. Protein: CSVQDRANTGELFF.

This sequence joins TRBV5-1 and TRBJ1-1; tentatively, D is TRBD1 (6 bases). Looked up from germline, CDR1 is SGHRS and CDR2 is YFSETQ. The CDR3 has 15 amino acids. V lost 0 bases, J lost 3 bases, and 12 bases lay in between. The CDR3 region is CASSLGMGGYTEAFF. In nucleotides, the CDR3 is TGCGCCAGCAGCTTGGGTATGGGGGGCTACACTGAAGCTTTCTTT.

This chain connects TRBV27 to TRBJ2-3; TRBD2 is a possible D gene (5 bases). Trimming cost V 2 bases and J 2 bases, with 8 bases left between them. Germline assignment: CDR1 MNHEY and CDR2 SMNVEV (reference sequence). The CDR3 is 14 residues long. In DNA, the CDR3 is TGTGCCAGCAGTTTAAGGACTTACACAGATACGCAGTATTTT. This codes for CASSLRTYTDTQYF.

This clonotype was observed a handful of times. This sequence joins TRBV7-6 and TRBJ2-5; TRBD1 matches at 9 bases. CDR3 length equals 17 residues. Trimming at V came to 1 base and at J to 5 bases, leaving 11 bases not matched to a gene. CDR1 and CDR2 (germline): SGHVS, FNYEAQ. This CDR3 is CASSLEWGQGDGETQYF. CDR3 coding DNA: TGTGCCAGCAGCTTAGAGTGGGGACAGGGCGACGGGGAGACCCAGTACTTC.

V usage is TRBV7-2 and J usage is TRBJ1-3; D not resolved. Trimming took off 5 bases at V and 4 bases at J, with 12 bases between the two ends. The germline gives CDR1 SGHTA, CDR2 FQGNSA. The CDR3 is 14 amino acids. The CDR3 reads CASSPRGGGNTIYF. CDR3 DNA: TGTGCCAGCAGCCCCCGGGGAGGGGGAAACACCATATATTTT.

The rearrangement uses TRBV5-1 and TRBJ2-7; D is undetermined. V was cut by 0 bases and J by 7 bases, with 11 bases left in between. This CDR3 spans 13 amino acids. CDR1 SGHRS and CDR2 YFSETQ come from the germline V gene. Written as DNA, the CDR3 is TGCGCCAGCAGCTTGGCCTCAAGTAGAGAGCAGTACTTC. Translated, it gives CASSLASSREQYF.

The chain carries TRBV7-2 and TRBJ1-2, with 10 bases aligning to TRBD1. The germline CDR1 and CDR2 sequences are SGHTA and FQGNSA. Trimming took 6 bases from V and 2 from J; bases not matched to a gene: 9. The CDR3 is made up of 16 amino acids. This CDR3 reads CASSFEPGQGNYGYTF. DNA of the CDR3: TGTGCCAGCAGTTTCGAACCGGGACAGGGGAACTATGGCTACACCTTC.

This clonotype was detected only a few times. The chain links TRBV11-2 to TRBJ2-1; 12 nucleotides match TRBD2. CDR1 is SGHAT, CDR2 FQNNGV, per germline. V shed 2 bases, J shed 15 bases, and the junction held 11 bases outside the gene matches. The CDR3 covers 15 residues. The CDR3 DNA follows: TGTGCCAGCAGCTTATCAGGACTAGCGGGGATTAGTTTGTTCTTC. Its protein product is CASSLSGLAGISLFF.

Only a few counts were recorded for this clonotype. The genes are TRBV5-6 and TRBJ2-1; TRBD2 agrees at 8 bases. J lost 4 bases, V lost 1 base, and 4 bases had no gene match. CDR3 length: 15 amino acids. Germline assignment: CDR1 SGHDT and CDR2 YYEEEE. The CDR3 region is CASSLLTSEYNEQFF. In nucleotides, the CDR3 is TGTGCCAGCAGCTTGCTGACTAGCGAATACAATGAGCAGTTCTTC.

This clonotype was observed a handful of times. The chain joins TRBV6-5 to TRBJ2-7; 8 nucleotides agree with TRBD1. The CDR3 loop spans 13 amino acids. The J segment lost 5 bases and the V segment lost 5 bases, leaving 5 bases of the junction unmatched. Germline assignment: CDR1 MNHEY and CDR2 SVGAGI. The CDR3 loop reads CASSGRGHDEQYF. The DNA for the CDR3 is TGTGCCAGCAGTGGCAGGGGGCATGACGAGCAGTACTTC.

The chain is built from TRBV7-9 and TRBJ1-4, with TRBD1 identical over 8 bases. Germline values: CDR1 SEHNR, CDR2 FQNEAQ (reference sequence). The CDR3 has 14 residues. The J segment lost 5 bases and the V segment lost 4 bases, leaving 3 bases of the junction unmatched. CDR3 sequence (DNA): TGTGCCAGCAGCTGGGGACAGGCGAATGAAAAACTGTTTTTT. This codes for CASSWGQANEKLFF.

This clonotype was seen ten or more times. The V and J genes are TRBV7-2 and TRBJ1-5, with D unresolved. Germline V gene lookup returns CDR1 SGHTA and CDR2 FQGNSA. V lost 3 bases to trimming and J lost 2 bases, with 8 bases between them. CDR3 size: 14 residues. CDR3 DNA: TGTGCCAGCAGCTTGCGAGGAGGCAATCAGCCCCAGCATTTT. Amino acids: CASSLRGGNQPQHF.

This clonotype appeared a few times. The genes are TRBV5-5 and TRBJ2-1; D gene uncertain. This CDR3 spans 15 amino acids. Germline V CDR1 and CDR2: SGHKS, YYEKEE (reference sequence). V lost 4 bases, J lost 1 base, and 12 bases lay in between. The CDR3 DNA reads TGTGCCAGCAGCCCCTACTACCTTTCCTACAATGAGCAGTTCTTC. Translated, it gives CASSPYYLSYNEQFF.

This clonotype was seen only a few times. This rearrangement joins TRBV6-1 to TRBJ2-2; TRBD1 agrees at 10 bases. The germline CDR1 and CDR2 sequences are MNHNS and SASEGT. The J segment lost 6 bases and the V segment lost 6 bases, leaving 4 bases of the junction unmatched. The CDR3 runs to 14 residues. The chain's CDR3 is CASSGTGAAGELFF. In DNA form, the CDR3 reads TGTGCCAGCAGCGGGACAGGGGCGGCCGGGGAGCTGTTTTTT.

This clonotype was counted between two and nine times. This chain connects TRBV10-3 to TRBJ2-3; D is possibly TRBD1 (5 bases). V was clipped by 4 bases and J by 3 bases, with 8 bases between them. Germline V lookup: CDR1 ENHRY, CDR2 SYGVKD. The CDR3 extends over 13 amino acids. This CDR3 is CAISVRQTDTQYF. The CDR3 bases are TGTGCCATCAGTGTCCGACAGACAGATACGCAGTATTTT.

This clonotype came up many times. The V call is TRBV20-1, the J call TRBJ2-7; no clear D. Between the trimmed V and J ends, which lost 1 base and 1 base, there was a span of 5 bases. The CDR3 runs 12 residues. From germline, CDR1 is DFQATT and CDR2 SNEGSKA (reference sequence). The CDR3 region is CSARGTSYEQYF. DNA of the CDR3: TGCAGTGCTAGAGGCACTTCCTACGAGCAGTACTTC.

This clonotype was detected many times. CDR3 residues: CSAGPITRRGEQYF. The CDR3 DNA follows: TGCAGTGCTGGTCCAATTACAAGACGCGGCGAGCAGTACTTC. The gene calls are TRBV20-1 and TRBJ2-7, with unresolved D. With 5 bases removed from V and 6 bases from J, the gap between germline ends came to 20 bases. Per the germline V gene, CDR1 is DFQATT and CDR2 is SNEGSKA (reference sequence). CDR3 length: 14 residues.